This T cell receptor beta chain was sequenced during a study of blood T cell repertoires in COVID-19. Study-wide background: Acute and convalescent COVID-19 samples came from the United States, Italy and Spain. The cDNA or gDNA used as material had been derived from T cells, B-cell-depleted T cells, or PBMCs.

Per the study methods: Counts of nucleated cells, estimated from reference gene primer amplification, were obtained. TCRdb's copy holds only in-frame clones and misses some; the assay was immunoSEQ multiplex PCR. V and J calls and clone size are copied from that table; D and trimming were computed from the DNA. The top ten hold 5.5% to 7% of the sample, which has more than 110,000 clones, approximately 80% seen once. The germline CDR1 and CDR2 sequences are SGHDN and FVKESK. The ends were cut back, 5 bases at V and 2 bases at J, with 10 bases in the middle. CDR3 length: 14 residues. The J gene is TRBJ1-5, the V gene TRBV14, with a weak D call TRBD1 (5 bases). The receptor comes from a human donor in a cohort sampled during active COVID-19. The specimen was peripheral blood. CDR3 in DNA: TGTGCCAGCAGCGGGACTTGGTGCAATCAGCCCCAGCATTTT. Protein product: CASSGTWCNQPQHF.